Reported below is one T cell receptor (beta chain). Naive-designated CD8 cells lacked CD45RO, were positively enriched for CCR7, and omitted terminally differentiated effector memory CD45RA+ cells. Sequencing used immunoSEQ multiplex PCR; TCRdb keeps in-frame clones, though not all of them. The sample includes around 2,000,000 clones, about 95% seen only once; the top ten take about 1.1%. This sample was included in a study of shared clonotypes between healthy human individuals. Germline lookup yields CDR1 SQVTM and CDR2 ANQGSEA. V was clipped by 1 base and J by 3 bases; unmatched bases: 11. This CDR3 is 17 amino acids long.

The chain links TRBV29-1 to TRBJ2-3; TRBD1 agrees at 9 bases. Material for sequencing was naive CD8+ T cells sorted from blood. The receptor's source is a man aged 18 to 29 in good health. CDR3 amino acids: CSVEGDRVISKTDTQYF. The CDR3, as DNA: TGCAGCGTTGAAGGGGACAGGGTCATTTCTAAAACAGATACGCAGTATTTT.